This TCR beta chain was documented in a study of T cell repertoires in cytomegalovirus infection. Across the study: CMV epitopes, recently identified HLA-C-restricted and well-studied HLA-B-restricted, were used. Public TCR beta signature analysis indicated the presence of both CMV infection and matching HLA type. General study points: Ex vivo responses were dominated by HLA-C-restricted CMV-specific TCR beta clonotypes.

As concerns this clonotype: The antigen is unknown.

Using its own MiXCR run on the reads, TCRdb lists one record per CDR3 protein. Seen here are fewer than 1,000,000 distinct CDR3 sequences, less than 35% observed once, and the top ten hold roughly an eighth. This TCR was sampled from a human donor in good health (CMV status not recorded). Some clones in this sample may be carry-over from other donors' samples. The input for sequencing was cultured CD8+ T cells from PBMCs, taken from culture after CMV antigen stimulation.

In nucleotides, the CDR3 is TGTGCCAGCAGCCCCGACGGACAACCGAACACCGGGGAGCTGTTTTTT. It codes for CASSPDGQPNTGELFF. The chain couples TRBV9 to TRBJ2-2; the D gene is possibly TRBD1 (5 bases). This CDR3 region has 16 residues. Germline CDR1 is SGDLS and CDR2 is YYNGEE. Trimming took off 4 bases at V and 0 bases at J, with 13 bases between the two ends.